These 22 T cell receptor beta chains share one sample of origin, sequenced in a study of diagnostic markers for celiac disease. With the reads reprocessed, TCRdb shows one record per CDR3 protein and no DNA. The sample shows approximately 800 distinct CDR3 sequences, and roughly half sits with its ten largest clones. Sequencing was carried out using either unsorted cells or a sorted T cell fraction (not recorded which). The receptors were sampled from a human donor. This table probably holds off-target reads from a library built for another chain.

This clonotype registers large by frequency. This chain connects TRBV6-6 to TRBJ1-1; TCRdb proposes TRBD1, but this gene call is untestable without DNA. CDR3 size: 15 residues. Germline CDR1 reads MNHNY; CDR2 reads SVGAGI (reference sequence). CDR3 region: CASSHGQGASFEAFF.

This clonotype is labeled medium-sized (0.01 to 0.1%) based on frequency. The rearrangement joins TRBV12-3 or TRBV12-4 to TRBJ1-3. This CDR3 contains 16 residues. The CDR3 region is CASTLPMAGRQGTIYF.

According to its frequency, this clonotype is hyperexpanded. The J gene is TRBJ1-1, the V gene TRBV7-2. The CDR3 extends over 14 amino acids. CDR1 SGHTA and CDR2 FQGNSA come from the germline V gene. Here the CDR3 reads CASSLVRQRAEAFF.

This sequence joins TRBV7-2 and TRBJ1-2; the TCRdb call, TRBD1, lacks DNA for checking. CDR1 and CDR2 (germline): SGHTA, FQGNSA. This CDR3 comprises 13 residues. This chain's CDR3 is CASSPGGYYGYTF.

The chain joins TRBV20-1 to TRBJ2-3; TCRdb calls TRBD2, which cannot be checked without DNA. The V gene's germline CDR1 is DFQATT and CDR2 SNEGSKA (reference sequence). CDR3 length: 12 amino acids. CDR3 region: CSAWSGLEGQYF.

This chain connects TRBV29-1 to TRBJ2-1; with no DNA, the TCRdb D assignment of TRBD1 cannot be verified. Germline CDR1 and CDR2: SQVTM and ANQGSEA. The CDR3 loop spans 14 amino acids. The CDR3 region is CSVLGGTSYNEQFF.

This rearrangement joins TRBV19 to TRBJ2-7; the D gene TCRdb calls, TRBD1, cannot be checked with no DNA. The CDR3 has 15 amino acids. CDR1 and CDR2 (germline): LNHDA, SQIVND (reference sequence). The CDR3 loop is CASSMARTGSSEQYF.

Considering frequency, this clonotype is large. The chain uses TRBV11-3 and TRBJ1-1. This CDR3 region has 15 residues. Per germline, CDR1 SGHNT and CDR2 YENEEA. CDR3 in amino acids: CASSFGKLMNTEAFF.

This clonotype registers medium-sized (0.01 to 0.1%) by frequency. The V call is TRBV12-3 or TRBV12-4, the J call TRBJ1-2. This CDR3 comprises 14 residues. CDR3 in amino acids: CASSLALNRDGYTF.

Its frequency marks this clonotype as medium-sized. The rearrangement links TRBV3-1 to TRBJ2-1; no DNA is available, so the TRBD2 call from TCRdb remains unchecked. The CDR3 loop spans 17 amino acids. Germline assignment: CDR1 LGHDT and CDR2 YNNKEL (reference sequence). CDR3 amino acids: CASSQDLAGGAYNEQFF.

The V and J genes are TRBV2 and TRBJ2-1; TCRdb selects TRBD1, and the lack of DNA leaves this call unchecked. CDR3 length: 14 amino acids. Germline V gene lookup returns CDR1 SNHLY and CDR2 FYNNEI. CDR3 in amino acids: CASSDFGGGHEQFF. Using reference TRBV2 and TRBJ2-1 for the parts outside the CDR3, the full variable domain is EPEVTQTPSHQVTQMGQEVILRCVPISNHLYFYWYRQILGQKVEFLVSFYNNEISEKSEIFDDQFSVERPDGSNFTLKIRSTKLEDSAMYFCASSDFGGGHEQFFGPGTRLTVL.

The V and J genes are TRBV12-3 or TRBV12-4 and TRBJ1-5; with no DNA, the TCRdb D assignment of TRBD1 cannot be verified. This CDR3 contains 15 residues. The CDR3 sequence is CASSPGGWGNQPQHF.

The V gene is TRBV27, the J gene TRBJ1-2; TCRdb outputs TRBD1, but without DNA this stays unchecked. Germline V lookup: CDR1 MNHEY, CDR2 SMNVEV (reference sequence). CDR3 length: 14 residues. CDR3 in amino acids: CAISFLGQGYGYTF.

The chain is built from TRBV29-1 and TRBJ2-1; TCRdb picks TRBD2, but there is no DNA to check that call. The CDR3 spans 13 residues. Germline loops: CDR1 SQVTM, CDR2 ANQGSEA. The CDR3: CSVESGRAYEQFF.

This clonotype ranks as medium-sized in terms of frequency. The chain recombines TRBV12-3 or TRBV12-4 with TRBJ1-2. The CDR3 extends over 13 amino acids. The CDR3 spells CASSLGLTYGYTF.

V and J are TRBV29-1 and TRBJ2-2; TCRdb calls TRBD1, which cannot be checked without DNA. The CDR3 runs to 14 residues. Germline CDR1 and CDR2: SQVTM and ANQGSEA. CDR3 loop: CSVYGQGDTGELFF.

Its frequency marks this clonotype as large. The V gene is TRBV20-1, the J gene TRBJ2-1; lacking DNA, the TRBD2 call made by TCRdb goes unchecked. Germline CDR1 DFQATT, CDR2 SNEGSKA (reference sequence). This CDR3 has 15 residues. This CDR3 reads CSASPQGSSYNEQFF.

CDR3 amino acids: CSARGTSGSTDTQYF. The chain recombines TRBV20-1 with TRBJ2-3; as DNA is missing, the TRBD2 call by TCRdb cannot be tested. Germline CDR1 DFQATT, CDR2 SNEGSKA (reference sequence). This CDR3 spans 15 amino acids.

According to its frequency, this clonotype is large. The chain joins TRBV10-2 to TRBJ1-5. Germline V gives CDR1 WSHSY, CDR2 SAAADI. The CDR3 sequence is 14 residues long. The CDR3 loop is CASSEHYSNQPQHF.

This chain uses TRBV11-2 with TRBJ2-3; absent DNA, TCRdb's TRBD2 call cannot be checked. This CDR3 has 15 residues. Germline values: CDR1 SGHAT, CDR2 FQNNGV. CDR3 region: CASSSTSVPTDTQYF.

This sequence joins TRBV5-6 and TRBJ1-4; TCRdb designates TRBD1, a call that cannot be tested without DNA. The CDR3 covers 13 residues. In germline, CDR1 is SGHDT, CDR2 YYEEEE. The CDR3 protein is CASSTKRGEKLFF.

The chain is built from TRBV7-2 and TRBJ1-5. Looked up from germline, CDR1 is SGHTA and CDR2 is FQGNSA. The CDR3 consists of 13 residues. The CDR3 reads CASSLESNQPQHF.